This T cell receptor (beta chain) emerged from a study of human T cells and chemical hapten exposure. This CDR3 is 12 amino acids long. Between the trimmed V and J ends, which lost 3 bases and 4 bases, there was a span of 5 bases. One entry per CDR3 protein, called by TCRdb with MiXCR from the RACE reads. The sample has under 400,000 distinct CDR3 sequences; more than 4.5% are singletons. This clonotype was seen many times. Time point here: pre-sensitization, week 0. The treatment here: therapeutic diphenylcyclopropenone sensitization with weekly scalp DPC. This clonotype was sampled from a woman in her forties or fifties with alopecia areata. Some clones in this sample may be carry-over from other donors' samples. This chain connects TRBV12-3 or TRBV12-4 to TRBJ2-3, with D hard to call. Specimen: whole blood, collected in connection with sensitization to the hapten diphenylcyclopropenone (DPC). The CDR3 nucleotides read TGTGCCAGCAGTTTTCAGGCAGATACGCAGTATTTT. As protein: CASSFQADTQYF.